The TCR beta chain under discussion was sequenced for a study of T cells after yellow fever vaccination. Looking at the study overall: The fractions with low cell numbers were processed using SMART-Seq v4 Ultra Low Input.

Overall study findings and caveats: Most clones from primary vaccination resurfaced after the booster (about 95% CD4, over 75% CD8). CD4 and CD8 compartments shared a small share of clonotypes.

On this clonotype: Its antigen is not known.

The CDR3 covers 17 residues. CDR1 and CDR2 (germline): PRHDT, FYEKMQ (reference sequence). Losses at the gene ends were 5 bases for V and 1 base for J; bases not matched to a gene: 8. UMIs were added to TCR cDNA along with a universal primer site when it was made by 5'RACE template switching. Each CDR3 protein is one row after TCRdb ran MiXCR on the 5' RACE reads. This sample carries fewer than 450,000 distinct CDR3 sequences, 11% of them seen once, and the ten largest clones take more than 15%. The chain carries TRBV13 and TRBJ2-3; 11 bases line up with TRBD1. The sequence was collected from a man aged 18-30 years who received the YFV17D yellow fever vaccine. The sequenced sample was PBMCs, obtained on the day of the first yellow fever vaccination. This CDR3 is CASSDRDRGGGTDTQYF. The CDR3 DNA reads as TGTGCCAGCAGCGACCGGGACAGGGGGGGAGGCACAGATACGCAGTATTTT.